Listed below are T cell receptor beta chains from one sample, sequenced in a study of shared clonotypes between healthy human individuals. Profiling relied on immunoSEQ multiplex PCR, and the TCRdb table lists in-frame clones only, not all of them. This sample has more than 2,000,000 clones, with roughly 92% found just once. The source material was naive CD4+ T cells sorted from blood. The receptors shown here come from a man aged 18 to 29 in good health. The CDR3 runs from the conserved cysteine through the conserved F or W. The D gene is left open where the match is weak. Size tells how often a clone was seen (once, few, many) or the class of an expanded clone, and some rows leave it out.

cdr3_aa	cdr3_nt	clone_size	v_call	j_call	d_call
CASNTGGGTGELFF	TGTGCCAGCAACACGGGAGGTGGAACCGGGGAGCTGTTTTTT	NA	TRBV6-6	TRBJ2-2	TRBD2
CAYRTDANYGYTF	TGTGCCTACAGGACCGATGCTAACTATGGCTACACCTTC	NA	TRBV10-3	TRBJ1-2	NA
CASSTTRGTQYF	TGTGCCAGCAGTACCACCAGGGGAACGCAGTATTTT	NA	TRBV6-1	TRBJ2-3	NA
CASSLGASYNEQFF	TGTGCCAGCAGCTTAGGGGCTTCATACAATGAGCAGTTCTTC	NA	TRBV7-9	TRBJ2-1	NA
CASRAGSYNEQFF	TGCGCCAGCAGGGCGGGCTCCTACAATGAGCAGTTCTTC	NA	TRBV10-2	TRBJ2-1	NA
CASSQDFDEQYF	TGCGCCAGCAGCCAAGATTTCGACGAGCAGTACTTC	once	TRBV4-1	TRBJ2-7	NA
CASSLAAGGRNNEQFF	TGTGCCAGCAGCTTGGCCGCGGGAGGGAGGAACAATGAGCAGTTCTTC	NA	TRBV5-4	TRBJ2-1	TRBD2
CATSSPGGSPGLEQYF	TGTGCCACCAGCTCCCCGGGGGGAAGCCCCGGCTTAGAGCAGTACTTC	NA	TRBV15	TRBJ2-7	TRBD2
CASSYLISNSPLHF	TGTGCCAGCAGTTACTTAATTTCGAATTCACCCCTCCACTTT	NA	TRBV6-5	TRBJ1-6	NA
CASSQDGDMGASSYEQYF	TGCGCCAGCAGCCAAGATGGGGATATGGGAGCGTCCTCCTACGAGCAGTACTTC	once	TRBV4-1	TRBJ2-7	NA
CASNPEQGPHTDTQYF	TGTGCCAGCAATCCTGAACAGGGACCACACACAGATACGCAGTATTTT	NA	TRBV2	TRBJ2-3	NA
CASSLDDSGNTIYF	TGCGCCAGCAGCTTGGACGACTCTGGAAACACCATATATTTT	NA	TRBV5-1	TRBJ1-3	NA
CAWGLGDDYTF	TGTGCCTGGGGATTGGGTGATGACTACACCTTC	NA	TRBV30	TRBJ1-2	NA
CASSLIGGGKDTQYF	TGTGCCAGCAGTTTAATCGGGGGGGGTAAAGATACGCAGTATTTT	NA	TRBV28	TRBJ2-3	TRBD2
CASSPQAGTIDNEQFF	TGTGCCAGCTCACCACAAGCGGGAACGATTGACAATGAGCAGTTCTTC	NA	TRBV18	TRBJ2-1	TRBD2
CASSYVQGSEAFF	TGTGCCAGCAGTTACGTCCAGGGTTCTGAAGCTTTCTTT	NA	TRBV6-5	TRBJ1-1	NA
CASSDPHVGETQYF	TGTGCCAGCAGTGACCCCCACGTCGGGGAGACCCAGTACTTC	once	TRBV6-1	TRBJ2-5	NA
CASCRLNEAYEQYF	TGTGCCAGCTGCCGACTCAACGAAGCCTACGAGCAGTACTTC	once	TRBV6-1	TRBJ2-7	NA
CASSIAGSSNNEQFF	TGTGCCAGTAGTATAGCCGGGAGCAGCAACAATGAGCAGTTCTTC	NA	TRBV19	TRBJ2-1	NA
CASSLQGAATGELFF	TGTGCCAGCAGCTTACAGGGGGCGGCCACCGGGGAGCTGTTTTTT	NA	TRBV7-8	TRBJ2-2	TRBD1
CASSPPAGRETQYF	TGTGCCAGCTCACCACCGGCAGGGCGGGAGACCCAGTACTTC	once	TRBV18	TRBJ2-5	NA
CASSQVPTGSYEQYF	TGCGCCAGCAGCCAAGTCCCGACAGGTTCTTACGAGCAGTACTTC	NA	TRBV4-1	TRBJ2-7	NA
CAWRLQGDTEAFF	TGTGCCTGGAGACTACAGGGGGACACTGAAGCTTTCTTT	NA	TRBV30	TRBJ1-1	TRBD1
CASSRQEGGGETQYF	TGTGCCAGCAGCCGACAGGAGGGGGGCGGGGAGACCCAGTACTTC	once	TRBV5-4	TRBJ2-5	NA
CASSLTSPGEQYF	TGTGCCAGCAGCTTAACTAGCCCCGGGGAGCAGTACTTC	NA	TRBV7-3	TRBJ2-7	NA
CASSLALGTGDSYEQYF	TGTGCCAGCAGCTTAGCGCTAGGGACAGGGGATTCCTACGAGCAGTACTTC	NA	TRBV7-8	TRBJ2-7	TRBD1
CASSIMGQVGLYEQYF	TGTGCCAGTAGTATTATGGGTCAGGTGGGCCTCTACGAGCAGTACTTC	NA	TRBV19	TRBJ2-7	NA
CASSATAGGGQPQHF	TGTGCCAGCAGCGCAACGGCGGGGGGCGGTCAGCCCCAGCATTTT	few	TRBV7-4	TRBJ1-5	NA
CASSRAGGTNTQYF	TGTGCCAGCAGCCGGGCGGGGGGAACAAATACGCAGTATTTT	NA	TRBV7-2	TRBJ2-3	TRBD2
CASTLVGGYGYTF	TGCGCCAGCACCCTTGTCGGGGGCTATGGCTACACCTTC	NA	TRBV23-1	TRBJ1-2	NA
CASSKQGGDFRNTIYF	TGTGCCAGCAGCAAACAAGGGGGCGATTTTAGAAACACCATATATTTT	NA	TRBV21-1	TRBJ1-3	NA
CASSPGRQSSYEQYF	TGTGCCAGCTCACCGGGACGCCAGAGCTCCTACGAGCAGTACTTC	NA	TRBV18	TRBJ2-7	NA
CASSLRPGQGVYEQYF	TGCGCCAGCAGCTTAAGACCGGGACAGGGGGTCTACGAGCAGTACTTC	once	TRBV5-1	TRBJ2-7	TRBD1
CASTRQGINYGYTF	TGTGCCAGCACCCGACAGGGGATAAACTATGGCTACACCTTC	NA	TRBV6-5	TRBJ1-2	TRBD1
CASSFRENNSPLHF	TGTGCCAGCAGCTTCAGGGAAAATAATTCACCCCTCCACTTT	few	TRBV5-4	TRBJ1-6	NA
CASSAGPGQETQYF	TGCGCCAGCAGCGCGGGGCCAGGCCAAGAGACCCAGTACTTC	NA	TRBV5-1	TRBJ2-5	NA
CASSKDGRLNNEQFF	TGTGCCAGCAGCAAAGACGGGAGGCTCAACAATGAGCAGTTCTTC	NA	TRBV21-1	TRBJ2-1	NA
CASSLGSTGVRETQYF	TGTGCCAGCAGTTTAGGGTCGACAGGGGTTAGGGAGACCCAGTACTTC	NA	TRBV28	TRBJ2-5	TRBD1
CASSPSGQGFAELFF	TGTGCCAGCTCACCTTCCGGACAGGGGTTTGCGGAGCTGTTTTTT	NA	TRBV18	TRBJ2-2	TRBD1
CASSFWGSGANVLTF	TGTGCCAGCAGCTTTTGGGGCTCTGGGGCCAACGTCCTGACTTTC	NA	TRBV13	TRBJ2-6	NA
CASSLEGQGVHGYTF	TGCGCCAGCAGCTTGGAGGGACAGGGGGTGCATGGCTACACCTTC	NA	TRBV5-1	TRBJ1-2	TRBD1
CASSMGQTSTDTQYF	TGTGCCAGTAGTATGGGACAAACAAGCACAGATACGCAGTATTTT	once	TRBV19	TRBJ2-3	NA
CASSYGGISPEAFF	TGTGCCAGCAGTTACGGGGGGATTAGCCCTGAAGCTTTCTTT	NA	TRBV6-6	TRBJ1-1	NA
CASSLGGQGAYSPLHF	TGTGCCAGCAGCTTAGGCGGACAGGGTGCATATTCACCCCTCCACTTT	NA	TRBV7-2	TRBJ1-6	TRBD1
CASSQADGTPKGTQYF	TGCGCCAGCAGCCAAGCTGACGGGACCCCGAAAGGGACCCAGTACTTC	once	TRBV4-3	TRBJ2-5	NA
CASSAPTWDRGLQETQYF	TGTGCCAGCAGCGCTCCGACCTGGGACAGGGGCCTCCAGGAGACCCAGTACTTC	NA	TRBV7-9	TRBJ2-5	TRBD1
CASSWGQGDMNTEAFF	TGTGCCAGCAGCTGGGGACAGGGGGACATGAACACTGAAGCTTTCTTT	once	TRBV13	TRBJ1-1	TRBD1
CASSPETGGNQPQHF	TGTGCCAGCAGTCCAGAAACAGGGGGCAATCAGCCCCAGCATTTT	NA	TRBV6-5	TRBJ1-5	TRBD1
CASSVRVPTDTQYF	TGTGCCAGCAGTGTAAGGGTCCCCACAGATACGCAGTATTTT	NA	TRBV2	TRBJ2-3	NA
CASSFGRLAEAFF	TGCGCCAGCAGCTTCGGGAGGTTGGCTGAAGCTTTCTTT	few	TRBV5-1	TRBJ1-1	NA
CASSQGTGINQPQHF	TGCGCCAGCAGCCAAGGGACAGGCATAAATCAGCCCCAGCATTTT	few	TRBV4-3	TRBJ1-5	TRBD1
CASHTGNQETQYF	TGTGCCAGCCATACGGGGAACCAAGAGACCCAGTACTTC	NA	TRBV28	TRBJ2-5	NA